This T cell receptor beta chain was observed in a study of blood T cells in healthy people across ages (dated by TCRdb to about 2015). Context from the whole study: Template switching captured roughly one uniquely barcoded TCR beta cDNA molecule per two T cells in model experiments. Using the same blood draw, the study looked at two additional independent replicas of 1 million unique cDNA reads for two donors, one aged 18 to 30 and the other aged 80 or older. Donors were grouped into four age groups: young (average roughly 17 years), middle-aged (roughly 37), aged (62) and long-lived (approximately 81). Age-related changes in TCR beta repertoire diversity were measured in the study by deep sequencing normalized with unique cDNA molecular identifiers. Overall results and qualifications from the work: Estimates of total diversity from one million sequenced T cells were regarded as lower bounds and underestimates. Bulk unsorted PBMC profiling prevented conclusive comparison of naive and antigen-experienced compartments. Observed TCR beta diversity correlated strongly with the percentage of naive T cells measured by flow cytometry. Observed TCR beta diversity per million T cells fell roughly linearly with age, and a significant reduction was already apparent by age around 40. Compared with the aged group, more naive CD4+ T cells, fewer expanded clones and increased TCR diversity were shown by the long-lived group, suggesting age selection. Because donor CMV infection status was unknown, age-related changes in expanded clonotypes were potentially confounded.

Systemically healthy Caucasian individuals from Russia, approximately 39 in total and aged about 6 to 100 years, were included as donors. About 10 milliliters of peripheral blood were collected from each donor into EDTA-treated Vacutainer tubes. Ficoll-Paque density-gradient centrifugation was used to isolate PBMCs, with at least 7 million obtained per sample. Total RNA, at least 6 micrograms per sample, was extracted from PBMCs with Trizol reagent. Naive CD45RAhigh/CD27high T cell percentages were measured by flow cytometry on a PBMC aliquot from every donor. In its sample, this clonotype was seen many times. Its antigen is unknown. Base qualities are not at hand, and no much larger clone is one base apart. The germline V gene specifies ENHRY as CDR1 and SYGVKD as CDR2. The CDR3 runs 13 residues from the cysteine to the phenylalanine. The entry retains the CDR3 DNA only, 39 bases that are in frame from base 1. V is reduced by 8 bases and J by 6 bases, leaving a spacing of 16 bases between them.

Preparation of the library involved 5' RACE. Sequenced on an Illumina HiSeq 2500. A second PCR of about 7 to 12 cycles was performed with a sample-barcoded 5' primer and a J-beta primer mix. Each TCR beta cDNA molecule received a unique molecular identifier from a template-switch 5' adaptor carrying 12 random nucleotides. At least 2.5 million CDR3-containing paired-end reads were obtained from each sample. First-strand cDNA synthesis was performed from all RNA using the Mint cDNA synthesis kit, with priming by a TRBC-specific oligonucleotide. After uracil-DNA glycosylase treatment, a first 18-cycle PCR used universal primers M1SS and BC2_uni_R on all cDNA. In the authors' own workflow: Normalization of each sample was performed by random selection of 1 million high-quality reads, each carrying a distinct molecular identifier. Instead of being binned into consensus sequences, reads with shared molecular identifiers were discarded. MiTCR, with a Q25 quality threshold and the strictest error-elimination algorithm, was used for CDR3 identification, clonotype clustering and error correction. A nonparametric unseen species model with Euler transformation was used to estimate lower-bound total TCR beta diversity. Using fastp at Q25 and MiXCR, TCRdb reprocessed the public reads and kept productive beta chains. Identical CDR3 protein sequences are pooled into one entry, listed with their most common genes and DNA. TCRdb's processing, not the authors', yielded these V and J calls. Counted in this sample were 450,000 to 600,000 distinct CDR3 sequences; approximately 26% of them appeared once. Of the sample, 3% to 4.5% is held by the ten largest clones.

These records were also assigned to another study, of T cells of mothers and their children. From the second report: Donors were nine systemically healthy Caucasian individuals: three mothers and their six children. cDNA synthesis used all of the extracted RNA, with 1.5 ug of RNA in each 15 ul reaction. In the second PCR, the M1S primer introduced both the sample barcodes and 2-4 random nucleotides. Over 8.5 million TCR beta CDR3 reads were obtained for each mother, and approximately 2.9 million reads were obtained for each child. TCR recombination output is similarly shaped by thymic selection in related and unrelated pairs, with a minor effect exerted by inherited differences. Related mother-child pairs always showed normalized repertoire overlap that was slightly higher than in unrelated mother-child pairs, though the difference was never significant. Persistent microchimeric T cell clones were not detected, at a sensitivity of roughly 100 clones per million clonotypes. To look for features that set related mother-child pairs apart from unrelated individuals, the researchers ran deep NGS to compare the TCR beta repertoires of mothers and children. Mothers averaged roughly 36 +/- 4 years of age and children averaged 11 +/- 4 years. Libraries were sequenced on Illumina HiSeq 2000 with 100+100 nt paired-end reads after adapter ligation with NEBNext reagents. To prevent cross-contamination, the mother and child libraries were prepared a month apart and were sequenced in separate runs. For each donor, somewhere between about 500,000 and 2,000,000 distinct TCR beta clonotypes were identified. Naive TCR beta clonotypes were estimated from low-frequency clonotypes matched to each donor's FACS-determined naive share, without sorting.

Recombination connected TRBV10-3 to TRBJ1-2, with an unclear D gene assignment. The sequence came from a boy aged 2 to 10 in good health. Input material: blood. The CDR3 region reads CAIRPTERNGYTF. The DNA is as follows: TGTGCCATCCGCCCAACCGAGAGGAATGGCTACACCTTC.